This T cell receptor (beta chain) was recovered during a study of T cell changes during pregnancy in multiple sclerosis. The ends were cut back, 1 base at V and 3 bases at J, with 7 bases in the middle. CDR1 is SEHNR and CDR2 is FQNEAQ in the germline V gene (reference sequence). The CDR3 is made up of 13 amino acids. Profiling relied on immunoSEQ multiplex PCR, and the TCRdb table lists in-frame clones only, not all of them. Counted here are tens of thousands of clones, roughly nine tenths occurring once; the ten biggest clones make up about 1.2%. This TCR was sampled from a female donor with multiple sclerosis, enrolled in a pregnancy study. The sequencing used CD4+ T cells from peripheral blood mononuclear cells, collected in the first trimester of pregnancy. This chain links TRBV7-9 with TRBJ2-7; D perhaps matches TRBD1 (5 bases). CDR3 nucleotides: TGTGCCAGCAGCTTAGAGGGGCTCTACGAGCAGTACTTC. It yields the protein CASSLEGLYEQYF.